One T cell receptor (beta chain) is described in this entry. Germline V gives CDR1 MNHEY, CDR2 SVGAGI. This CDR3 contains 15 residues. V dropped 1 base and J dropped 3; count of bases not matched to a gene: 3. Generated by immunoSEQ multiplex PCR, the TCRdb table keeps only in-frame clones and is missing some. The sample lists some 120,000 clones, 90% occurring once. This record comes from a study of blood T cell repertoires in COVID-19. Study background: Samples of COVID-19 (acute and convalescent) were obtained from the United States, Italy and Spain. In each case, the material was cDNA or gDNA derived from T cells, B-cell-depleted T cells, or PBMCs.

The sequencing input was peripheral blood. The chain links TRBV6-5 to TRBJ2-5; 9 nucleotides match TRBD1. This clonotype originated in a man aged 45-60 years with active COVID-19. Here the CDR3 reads CASSYFGTGKETQYF. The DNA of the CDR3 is TGTGCCAGCAGTTACTTCGGGACAGGGAAAGAGACCCAGTACTTC.